This T cell receptor (beta chain) is drawn from a study of breast tumors, draining lymph nodes, adjacent tissues. Germline V gives CDR1 DFQATT, CDR2 SNEGSKA (reference sequence). The CDR3 contains 13 residues. The V end was cut by 0 bases, the J end by 3 bases, with 6 bases between. The sample holds one count of this clonotype. TCRdb passed the multiplex PCR reads through MiXCR, listing each CDR3 protein once. The sample includes some 66,000 distinct CDR3 sequences, approximately 54% of them seen just once. The clonotype originates from a female donor with breast cancer. Some clones in this sample may be carry-over from other donors' samples. The chain employs TRBV20-1 and TRBJ1-3; D ambiguous. The specimen was breast tumor tissue. The CDR3 reads CSARDSIGNTIYF. The CDR3 DNA is TGCAGTGCTAGAGATTCAATTGGAAACACCATATATTTT.